This T cell receptor (beta chain) was captured in a study of control samples from healthy donors and cancer patients. V shed 0 bases and J 8 bases; nucleotides not matched to a gene: 13. This CDR3 region has 19 residues. Germline lookup yields CDR1 LGHNA and CDR2 YNFKEQ. Clones were read by immunoSEQ multiplex PCR, and TCRdb kept only the in-frame ones, dropping some. The sample lists roughly 400,000 clones; around nine tenths were seen once. This chain uses TRBV4-2 with TRBJ2-1, with 13 nucleotides matching TRBD2. This TCR was sampled from a man aged 40-49 years with head and neck cancer. Sample: PBMCs. CDR3 nucleotide sequence: TGTGCCAGCAGCCAAGACGGGACTAGCGGGGAAATAGGGATACATGAGCAGTTCTTC. Translation gives CASSQDGTSGEIGIHEQFF.